These 29 T cell receptor beta chains were all obtained from the same sample, sequenced in a study of T cell responses to AZD1222 COVID-19 vaccine. Libraries were prepared by immunoSEQ multiplex PCR; TCRdb keeps only in-frame clonotypes and omits some of them. The sample holds under 200,000 clones, roughly 86% seen once. Sequencing used peripheral blood, obtained on day 0 of AZD1222 vaccination. These receptors were collected from an adult in good health.

The rearrangement uses TRBV4-3 and TRBJ1-2; the D is unclear. The CDR3 has 12 amino acids. Trimming pared 3 bases from V and 1 base from J, leaving 3 bases between. Germline V gives CDR1 LGHNA, CDR2 YSLEER. DNA of the CDR3: TGCGCCAGCAGCCAGGATAACTATGGCTACACCTTC. This codes for CASSQDNYGYTF.

V usage is TRBV11-2 and J usage is TRBJ1-6; 7 bases are shared with TRBD1. Germline V gene data show CDR1 as SGHAT and CDR2 as FQNNGV. The CDR3 loop spans 15 amino acids. V lost 4 bases and J lost 10; bases outside the gene matches: 10. CDR3 protein: CASSSTYRGGSPLHF. The CDR3 DNA is TGTGCCAGCAGCTCGACGTACAGGGGAGGATCACCCCTCCACTTT.

Note on this clone: At one end, the junction sequence differs from germline, possibly due to a read error. The rearrangement links TRBV7-7 to TRBJ2-3; 7 bases map to TRBD2. This CDR3 has 15 amino acids. Per the germline V gene, CDR1 is SSHAT and CDR2 is FNYEAQ (reference sequence). Here the CDR3 DNA reads TGTGCTAGCAGCTTAGGGCTAGCGGCTCCGTTCGAGCAGTATTTT. Protein sequence: CASSLGLAAPFEQYF. Variable domain in full (rest from reference TRBV7-7 and TRBJ2-3): GAGVSQSPRYKVTKRGQDVTLRCDPISSHATLYWYQQALGQGPEFLTYFNYEAQPDKSGLPSDRFSAERPEGSISTLTIQRTEQRDSAMYRCASSLGLAAPFEQYFGPGTRLTVL.

The chain uses TRBV5-1 and TRBJ2-2, with D unclear. Germline V gives CDR1 SGHRS, CDR2 YFSETQ. The CDR3 contains 13 residues. The ends were cut back, 3 bases at V and 7 bases at J, with 10 bases in the middle. CDR3 in DNA: TGCGCCAGCAGCTCAACACAGCTCGGGGAGCTGTTTTTT. Translated, it gives CASSSTQLGELFF.

The J gene is TRBJ1-1, the V gene TRBV15; a possible D gene is TRBD1 (5 bases). The CDR3 runs to 15 residues. From germline, CDR1 is LNHNV and CDR2 YYDKDF (reference sequence). V gave up 4 bases and J gave up 1 base, with 13 bases separating them. The CDR3 nucleotides read TGTGCCACCAGCAAACGACGTGGGGGGAACACTGAAGCTTTCTTT. Its protein product is CATSKRRGGNTEAFF.

This chain connects TRBV27 to TRBJ1-4; a weak D match, TRBD1 (6 bases). The CDR3 runs to 16 residues. Per the germline V gene, CDR1 is MNHEY and CDR2 is SMNVEV (reference sequence). The V and J ends lost 4 bases and 8 bases respectively, with 20 bases between them. CDR3 region: CASSSQGGLLREKLFF. The DNA for the CDR3 is TGTGCCAGCAGTTCACAGGGAGGGCTTTTAAGGGAAAAACTGTTTTTT.

This clone was counted a few times. V gene TRBV7-6 combines with J gene TRBJ1-4, with TRBD1 identical over 7 bases. Unmatched junction bases numbered 10, after V lost 0 bases and J lost 6 bases. Germline V gene data show CDR1 as SGHVS and CDR2 as FNYEAQ. The CDR3 runs 17 residues. The DNA for the CDR3 is TGTGCCAGCAGCTTAGCAGAGGGGGACAGAGTAGATGAAAAACTGTTTTTT. Its protein is CASSLAEGDRVDEKLFF.

The chain carries TRBV4-3 and TRBJ2-7; D is possibly TRBD1 (5 bases). V lost 3 bases and J lost 6, with 12 bases in between. The germline V gene has CDR1 LGHNA and CDR2 YSLEER. The CDR3 extends over 13 amino acids. In DNA form, the CDR3 reads TGCGCCAGCAGCCAGCTCCCAGGGTCCGAGCAGTACTTC. Its protein product is CASSQLPGSEQYF.

In this sample, this clone turned up once. The chain uses TRBV9 and TRBJ1-3, with D perhaps TRBD1 (6 bases). Between the trimmed V and J ends, which lost 5 bases and 0 bases, there was a span of 9 bases. Looked up from germline, CDR1 is SGDLS and CDR2 is YYNGEE. The CDR3 has 14 amino acids. The CDR3: CASSGGGSGNTIYF. The CDR3 DNA sequence: TGTGCCAGCAGTGGGGGCGGCTCTGGAAACACCATATATTTT.

This rearrangement joins TRBV5-4 to TRBJ1-2; tentatively, D is TRBD1 (6 bases). Per germline, CDR1 SGHNT and CDR2 YYREEE (reference sequence). V lost 3 bases, J lost 2 bases, and 14 bases lay in between. The CDR3 has 15 amino acids. The CDR3 reads CASSSPTGANYGYTF. CDR3 nucleotide sequence: TGTGCCAGCAGCTCCCCGACAGGAGCAAACTATGGCTACACCTTC. The complete variable domain, with remaining parts taken from reference TRBV5-4 and TRBJ1-2, reads ETGVTQSPTHLIKTRGQQVTLRCSSQSGHNTVSWYQQALGQGPQFIFQYYREEENGRGNFPPRFSGLQFPNYSSELNVNALELDDSALYLCASSSPTGANYGYTFGSGTRLTVV.

The V call is TRBV21-1, the J call TRBJ1-2; the table's TRBD1 call for D was not verified on the DNA. TRBV21-1 corresponds to a pseudogene. The CDR3 runs 16 residues. The chain's CDR3 is CASSKGFGRANYGNTF. In DNA form, the CDR3 reads TGTGCCAGCAGCAAAGGGTTCGGCAGGGCGAACTATGGCAACACCTTC.

The V call is TRBV28, the J call TRBJ1-6, with TRBD1 identical over 9 bases. CDR1 and CDR2 from the germline V gene are MDHEN and SYDVKM. With 4 bases clipped from V and 14 bases from J, the junction kept 21 bases outside the gene matches. CDR3 length: 18 residues. For the CDR3, the DNA is TGTGCCAGCAGTTCCCCCCCCGGACAGGGGCCTTTAAGGTTGACCCTCCACTTT. It translates to CASSSPPGQGPLRLTLHF. The whole variable domain, remainder taken from reference TRBV28 and TRBJ1-6, is DVKVTQSSRYLVKRTGEKVFLECVQDMDHENMFWYRQDPGLGLRLIYFSYDVKMKEKGDIPEGYSVSREKKERFSLILESASTNQTSMYLCASSSPPGQGPLRLTLHFGNGTRLTVT.

The chain couples TRBV11-1 to TRBJ1-2, with 10 bases lining up with TRBD1. V was clipped by 6 bases and J by 2 bases; unmatched bases: 3. Germline V CDR1 and CDR2: SGHAT, FQDESV (reference sequence). The CDR3 runs 14 residues. The CDR3 coding sequence is TGTGCCAGCAGATCGGACAGGGGGAACTATGGCTACACCTTC. This encodes CASRSDRGNYGYTF.

The chain recombines TRBV30 with TRBJ1-1; no definite D call. The CDR3 has 10 residues. Germline assignment: CDR1 GTSNPN and CDR2 SVGIG (reference sequence). V lost 5 bases and J lost 1, with 2 bases in between. CDR3 in amino acids: CAWQNTEAFF. CDR3 DNA: TGTGCCTGGCAGAACACTGAAGCTTTCTTT.

V and J are TRBV6-1 and TRBJ1-2; tentatively, D is TRBD1 (6 bases). This CDR3 is built from 15 residues. V was shortened by 1 base and J by 4 bases, with 13 bases between the two germline ends. The V gene's germline CDR1 is MNHNS and CDR2 SASEGT. This CDR3 reads CASSEGLRGTYGYTF. The CDR3 DNA reads TGTGCCAGCAGTGAAGGCTTAAGGGGGACCTATGGCTACACCTTC.

In its sample, this clone was seen a few times. CDR3 nucleotide sequence: TGTGCCAGCAGCACGACAGATTACTACGAGCAGTACTTC. Residues: CASSTTDYYEQYF. The chain links TRBV7-2 to TRBJ2-7; TRBD1 is a possible D gene (5 bases). CDR3 length equals 13 residues. Germline CDR1 is SGHTA and CDR2 is FQGNSA. Trimming stripped 5 bases from V and 3 bases from J, with 11 bases between.

The chain links TRBV10-3 to TRBJ1-2; 12 bases match TRBD1. Germline CDR1 reads ENHRY; CDR2 reads SYGVKD. V gave up 0 bases and J gave up 8 bases; unmatched junction bases: 7. The CDR3 runs 16 residues. CDR3 loop: CAISESTGQGARGYTF. The CDR3 region has the DNA TGTGCCATCAGTGAGTCCACGGGACAGGGGGCGCGCGGCTACACCTTC.

V is TRBV12-3 or TRBV12-4 and J is TRBJ1-1, with D perhaps TRBD1 (5 bases). Trimming left V 5 bases short and J 4 bases short, with 11 bases between. The CDR3 spans 13 residues. In nucleotides, the CDR3 is TGTGCCAGCAGTGGTCAGGGAGGCACTGAAGCTTTCTTT. It translates to CASSGQGGTEAFF.

The rearrangement links TRBV3-1 (or the pseudogene TRBV3-2) to TRBJ1-5; D is perhaps TRBD1 (5 bases). The CDR3 runs 17 residues. The V gene lost 0 bases and the J gene lost 0 bases, with 12 bases spanning the gap. Per germline, CDR1 LGHDT and CDR2 YNNKEL (reference sequence). DNA for the CDR3: TGTGCCAGCAGCCAAGATCCGAGGGACCCTAGCAATCAGCCCCAGCATTTT. This gives the protein CASSQDPRDPSNQPQHF.

The J gene is TRBJ2-7, the V gene TRBV3-1 (or the pseudogene TRBV3-2), with TRBD2 as a possible D gene (5 bases). V was pared by 2 bases and J by 5 bases, with 16 bases between. Per the germline V gene, CDR1 is LGHDT and CDR2 is YNNKEL (reference sequence). The CDR3 sequence is 15 residues long. CDR3 loop: CASSQTPSGSNEQYF. CDR3 nucleotides: TGTGCCAGCAGCCAAACCCCCTCGGGGTCTAACGAGCAGTACTTC.

The chain has TRBV6-5 and TRBJ1-1; no clear D. With 2 bases removed from V and 3 bases from J, the gap between germline ends came to 13 bases. The CDR3 extends over 15 amino acids. Germline CDR1 and CDR2: MNHEY and SVGAGI. In DNA form, the CDR3 reads TGTGCCAGCAGTTACCCCCCGGGTGGGGACACTGAAGCTTTCTTT. Its protein product is CASSYPPGGDTEAFF.

Only a few counts were recorded for this clone. V gene TRBV18 combines with J gene TRBJ2-3, with a weak D call TRBD1 (6 bases). The V and J ends lost 4 bases and 1 base respectively, with 18 bases between them. The CDR3 loop spans 17 amino acids. CDR1 and CDR2 from the germline V gene are KGHSH and LQKENI. The DNA for the CDR3 is TGTGCCAGCTCACTGGGGGTAGGACCAGGGGGCACAGATACGCAGTATTTT. Translated: CASSLGVGPGGTDTQYF.

This sequence joins TRBV28 and TRBJ1-5, with D uncertain. The CDR3 runs 12 residues. Germline CDR1 and CDR2: MDHEN and SYDVKM. V was cut by 2 bases and J by 11 bases, with 10 bases left in between. In DNA form, the CDR3 reads TGTGCCAGCAGTTTAAAGGGTCTGGCCCAGCATTTT. Amino acids: CASSLKGLAQHF.

The chain has TRBV7-2 and TRBJ1-1; no definite D call. The CDR3 length is 13 residues. CDR1 is SGHTA, CDR2 FQGNSA, per germline. Trimming took off 4 bases at V and 4 bases at J, with 10 bases between the two ends. The CDR3 coding sequence is TGTGCCAGCAGCTCTTACCCTGCCACTGAAGCTTTCTTT. Translation gives CASSSYPATEAFF.

The gene calls are TRBV5-1 and TRBJ1-5; D gene ambiguous. The length of the CDR3 is 13 residues. Germline CDR1 SGHRS, CDR2 YFSETQ. Trimming took 0 bases from V and 4 from J, leaving 5 bases between them. Written as DNA, the CDR3 is TGCGCCAGCAGCTTGGGGCTAAATCAGCCCCAGCATTTT. Residues: CASSLGLNQPQHF.

The V gene is TRBV7-2, the J gene TRBJ1-5, with TRBD1 matching 9 bases. The germline V gene encodes CDR1 SGHTA and CDR2 FQGNSA. The CDR3 is 17 amino acids. V dropped 5 bases and J dropped 4; count of bases not matched to a gene: 12. CDR3 DNA sequence: TGTGCCAGCAGCCTGGGACAGGGAATGGTTGGGAATCAGCCCCAGCATTTT. Its protein is CASSLGQGMVGNQPQHF.

The chain employs TRBV6-5 and TRBJ1-2, with unresolved D. V lost 0 bases, J lost 2 bases, and 10 bases lay in between. The CDR3 sequence is 15 residues long. Germline CDR1 reads MNHEY; CDR2 reads SVGAGI. CDR3 sequence: CASSYSYGSNYGYTF. Written as DNA, the CDR3 is TGTGCCAGCAGTTACTCATATGGGTCCAACTATGGCTACACCTTC.

The chain recombines TRBV19 with TRBJ1-5; no firm D call. CDR1 and CDR2 from the germline V gene are LNHDA and SQIVND (reference sequence). The CDR3 runs 14 residues. With 7 bases removed from V and 4 bases from J, the gap between germline ends came to 14 bases. CDR3 loop: CASTRAAGNQPQHF. In DNA form, the CDR3 reads TGTGCCAGTACCCGAGCGGCGGGGAATCAGCCCCAGCATTTT.

The chain is built from TRBV6-2 or TRBV6-3 and TRBJ2-2; D is unclear. Trimming took 4 bases from V and 1 from J, leaving 13 bases between them. The CDR3 has 16 residues. CDR1 and CDR2 (germline): MNHEY, SVGEGT. DNA for the CDR3: TGTGCCAGCAGTTTGGCAAGCGCCTTGAACACCGGGGAGCTGTTTTTT. It encodes CASSLASALNTGELFF.